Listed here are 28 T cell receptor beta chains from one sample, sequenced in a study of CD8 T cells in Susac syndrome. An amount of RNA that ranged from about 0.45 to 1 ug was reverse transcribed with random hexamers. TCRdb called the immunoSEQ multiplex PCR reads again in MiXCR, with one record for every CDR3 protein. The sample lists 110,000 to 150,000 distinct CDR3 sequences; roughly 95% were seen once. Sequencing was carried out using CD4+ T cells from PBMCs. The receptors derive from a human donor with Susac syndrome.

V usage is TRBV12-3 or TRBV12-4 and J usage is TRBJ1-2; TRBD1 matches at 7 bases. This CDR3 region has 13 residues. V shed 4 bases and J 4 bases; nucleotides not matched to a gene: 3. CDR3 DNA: TGTGCCAGCAGTTCGGGGACAGTCTATGGCTACACCTTC. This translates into CASSSGTVYGYTF.

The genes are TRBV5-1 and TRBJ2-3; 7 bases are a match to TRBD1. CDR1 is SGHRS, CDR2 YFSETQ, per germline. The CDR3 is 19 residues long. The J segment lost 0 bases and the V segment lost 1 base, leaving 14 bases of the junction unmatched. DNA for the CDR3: TGCGCCAGCAGCTTGTCGAGAGACAGGGTAAAAAATAGCACAGATACGCAGTATTTT. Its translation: CASSLSRDRVKNSTDTQYF.

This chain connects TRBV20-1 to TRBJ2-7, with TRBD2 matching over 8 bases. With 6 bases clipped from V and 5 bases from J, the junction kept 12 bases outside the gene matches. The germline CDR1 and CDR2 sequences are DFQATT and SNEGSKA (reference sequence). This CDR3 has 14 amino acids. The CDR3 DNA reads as TGCAGTGCAACCCGGGAGGGACGCCTTAACGAGCAGTACTTC. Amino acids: CSATREGRLNEQYF.

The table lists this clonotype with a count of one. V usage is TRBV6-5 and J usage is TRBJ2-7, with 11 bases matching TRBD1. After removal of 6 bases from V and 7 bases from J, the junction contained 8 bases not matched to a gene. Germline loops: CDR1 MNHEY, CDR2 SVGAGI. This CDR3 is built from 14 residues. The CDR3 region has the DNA TGTGCCAGCAGGCCGGACAGGGGGCGAGGTGAGCAGTACTTC. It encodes CASRPDRGRGEQYF.

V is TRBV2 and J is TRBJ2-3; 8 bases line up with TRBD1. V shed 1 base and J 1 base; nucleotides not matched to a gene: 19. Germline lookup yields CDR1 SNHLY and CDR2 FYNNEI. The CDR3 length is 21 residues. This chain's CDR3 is CASSEGKLDRGWDGGTDTQYF. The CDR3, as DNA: TGTGCCAGCAGTGAAGGAAAACTCGACAGGGGTTGGGATGGGGGCACAGATACGCAGTATTTT. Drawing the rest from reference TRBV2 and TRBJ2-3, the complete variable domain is EPEVTQTPSHQVTQMGQEVILRCVPISNHLYFYWYRQILGQKVEFLVSFYNNEISEKSEIFDDQFSVERPDGSNFTLKIRSTKLEDSAMYFCASSEGKLDRGWDGGTDTQYFGPGTRLTVL.

CDR3 protein: CASSLTGTGSDSPLHF. The CDR3, as DNA: TGTGCCAGCAGCCTCACCGGGACAGGTTCGGATTCACCCCTCCACTTT. The V gene is TRBV7-3, the J gene TRBJ1-6, with 8 nucleotides matching TRBD1. The CDR3 spans 16 residues. Germline values: CDR1 SGHTA, CDR2 FQGTGA. Losses at the gene ends were 5 bases for V and 8 bases for J; bases not matched to a gene: 11.

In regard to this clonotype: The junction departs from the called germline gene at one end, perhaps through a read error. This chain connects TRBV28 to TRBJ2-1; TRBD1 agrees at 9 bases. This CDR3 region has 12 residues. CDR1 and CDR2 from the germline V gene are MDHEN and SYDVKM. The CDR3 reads CASSAFRTGAVF. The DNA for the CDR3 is TGTGCCAGCAGTGCGTTTCGGACAGGGGCGGTCTTC.

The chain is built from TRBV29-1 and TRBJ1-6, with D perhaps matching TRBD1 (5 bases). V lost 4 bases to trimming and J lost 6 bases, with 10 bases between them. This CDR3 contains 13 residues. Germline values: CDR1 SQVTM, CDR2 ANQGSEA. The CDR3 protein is CSVAEGTNSPLHF. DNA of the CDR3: TGCAGCGTTGCGGAAGGGACTAATTCACCCCTCCACTTT.

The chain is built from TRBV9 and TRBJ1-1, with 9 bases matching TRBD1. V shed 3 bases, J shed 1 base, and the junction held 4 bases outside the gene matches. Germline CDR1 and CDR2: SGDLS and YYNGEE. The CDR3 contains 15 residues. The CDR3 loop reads CASSETTGGNTEAFF. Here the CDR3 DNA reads TGTGCCAGCAGCGAAACGACAGGGGGGAACACTGAAGCTTTCTTT.

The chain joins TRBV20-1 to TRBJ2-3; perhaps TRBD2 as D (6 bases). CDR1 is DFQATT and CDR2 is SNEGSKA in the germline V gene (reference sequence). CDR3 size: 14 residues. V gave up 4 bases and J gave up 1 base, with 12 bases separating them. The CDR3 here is CSATREMGTDTQYF. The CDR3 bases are TGCAGTGCTACCCGGGAGATGGGCACAGATACGCAGTATTTT.

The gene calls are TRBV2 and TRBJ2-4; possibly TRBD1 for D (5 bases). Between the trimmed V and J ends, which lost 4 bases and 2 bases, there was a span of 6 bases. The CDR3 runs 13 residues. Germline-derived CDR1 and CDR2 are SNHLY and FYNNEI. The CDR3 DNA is TGTGCCAGCAGTGCAGGGTCCAAAAACATTCAGTACTTC. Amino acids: CASSAGSKNIQYF.

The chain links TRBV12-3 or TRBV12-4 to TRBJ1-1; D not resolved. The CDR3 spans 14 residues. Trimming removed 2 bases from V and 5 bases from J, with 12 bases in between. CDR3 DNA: TGTGCCAGCAGTTTACGAGGATCTGATACTGAAGCTTTCTTT. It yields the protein CASSLRGSDTEAFF.

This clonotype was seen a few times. Here the CDR3 DNA reads TGTGCCACCAGTGATGGGCCTAACTATGGCTACACCTTC. Protein sequence: CATSDGPNYGYTF. V usage is TRBV24-1 and J usage is TRBJ1-2; no reliable D call. CDR1 and CDR2 (germline): KGHDR, SFDVKD. V was pared by 3 bases and J by 0 bases, with 4 bases between. The CDR3 runs 13 residues.

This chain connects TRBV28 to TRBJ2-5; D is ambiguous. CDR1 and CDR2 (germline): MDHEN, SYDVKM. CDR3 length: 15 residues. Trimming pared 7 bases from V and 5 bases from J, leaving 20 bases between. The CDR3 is CASTPGELSAETQYF. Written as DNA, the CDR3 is TGTGCCAGCACCCCCGGTGAGCTTTCGGCCGAGACCCAGTACTTC.

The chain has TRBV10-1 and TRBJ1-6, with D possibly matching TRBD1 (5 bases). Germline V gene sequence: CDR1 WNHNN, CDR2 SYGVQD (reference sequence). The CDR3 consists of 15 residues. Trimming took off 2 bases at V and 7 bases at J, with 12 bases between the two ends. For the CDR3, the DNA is TGCGCCAGCAGTGAGGGGTTCCCAGGGAATTCACCCCTCCACTTT. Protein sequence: CASSEGFPGNSPLHF.

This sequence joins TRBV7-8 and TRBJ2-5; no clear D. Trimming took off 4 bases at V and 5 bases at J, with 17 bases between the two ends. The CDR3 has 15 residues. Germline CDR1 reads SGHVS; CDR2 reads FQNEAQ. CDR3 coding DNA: TGTGCCAGCAGCTCATGGCGAGGTTTAGGGGAGACCCAGTACTTC. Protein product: CASSSWRGLGETQYF.

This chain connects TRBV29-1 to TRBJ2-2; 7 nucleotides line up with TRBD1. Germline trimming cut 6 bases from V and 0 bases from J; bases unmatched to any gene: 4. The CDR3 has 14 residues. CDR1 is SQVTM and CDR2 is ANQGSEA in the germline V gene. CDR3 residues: CSVWTGANTGELFF. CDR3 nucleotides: TGCAGCGTCTGGACAGGAGCGAACACCGGGGAGCTGTTTTTT.

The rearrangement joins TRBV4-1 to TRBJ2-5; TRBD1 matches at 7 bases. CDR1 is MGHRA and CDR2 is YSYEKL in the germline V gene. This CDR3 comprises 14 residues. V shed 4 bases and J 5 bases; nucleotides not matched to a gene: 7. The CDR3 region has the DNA TGCGCCAGCAGCCCCACAGGGGCAGGGGAGACCCAGTACTTC. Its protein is CASSPTGAGETQYF.

This CDR3 is CASSVWPGENTEAFF. CDR3 DNA sequence: TGTGCCAGCAGCGTATGGCCGGGAGAGAACACTGAAGCTTTCTTT. The chain is built from TRBV9 and TRBJ1-1; D gene uncertain. Germline V gives CDR1 SGDLS, CDR2 YYNGEE. This CDR3 has 15 amino acids. V lost 1 base to trimming and J lost 1 base, with 11 bases between them.

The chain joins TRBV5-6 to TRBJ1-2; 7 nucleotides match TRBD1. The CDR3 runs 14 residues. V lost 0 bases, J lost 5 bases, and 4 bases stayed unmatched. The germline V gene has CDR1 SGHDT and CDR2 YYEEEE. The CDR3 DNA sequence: TGTGCCAGCAGCTTGGGGACAGGCTTATATGGCTACACCTTC. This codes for CASSLGTGLYGYTF.

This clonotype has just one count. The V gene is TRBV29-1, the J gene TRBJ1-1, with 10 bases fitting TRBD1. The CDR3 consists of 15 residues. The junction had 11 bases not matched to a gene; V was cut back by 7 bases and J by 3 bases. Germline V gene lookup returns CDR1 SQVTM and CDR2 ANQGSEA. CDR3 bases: TGCAGCGCCTACCGGGACAGGGGATGGGACACTGAAGCTTTCTTT. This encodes CSAYRDRGWDTEAFF.

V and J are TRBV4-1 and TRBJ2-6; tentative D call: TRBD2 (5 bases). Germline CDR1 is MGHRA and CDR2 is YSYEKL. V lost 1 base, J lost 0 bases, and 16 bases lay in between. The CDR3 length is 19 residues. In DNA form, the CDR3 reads TGCGCCAGCAGCCAAGGTTCCGGACTTGGGTTCTCTGGGGCCAACGTCCTGACTTTC. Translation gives CASSQGSGLGFSGANVLTF.

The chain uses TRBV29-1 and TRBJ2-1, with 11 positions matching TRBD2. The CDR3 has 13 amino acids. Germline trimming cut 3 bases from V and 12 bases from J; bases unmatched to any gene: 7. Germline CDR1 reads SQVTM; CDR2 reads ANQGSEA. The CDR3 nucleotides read TGCAGCGTTGAGGTACTAGCGGGGGAAGGGCAGTTCTTC. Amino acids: CSVEVLAGEGQFF.

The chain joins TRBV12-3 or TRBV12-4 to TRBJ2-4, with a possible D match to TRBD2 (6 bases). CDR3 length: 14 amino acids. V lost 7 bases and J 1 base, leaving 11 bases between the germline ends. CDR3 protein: CASTRGSAKNIQYF. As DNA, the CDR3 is TGTGCCAGCACCCGGGGGTCGGCCAAAAACATTCAGTACTTC.

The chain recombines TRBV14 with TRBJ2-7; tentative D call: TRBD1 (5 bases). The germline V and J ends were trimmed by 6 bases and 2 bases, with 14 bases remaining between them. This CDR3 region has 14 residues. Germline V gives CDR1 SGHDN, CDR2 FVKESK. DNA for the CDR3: TGTGCCAGCAGATCCACGCAGGGCACCTACGAGCAGTACTTC. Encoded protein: CASRSTQGTYEQYF.

CDR3 region: CASSLGYKTYEQYF. CDR3 nucleotide sequence: TGTGCCAGCAGCTTAGGCTACAAGACCTACGAGCAGTACTTC. The rearrangement uses TRBV7-9 and TRBJ2-7, with D uncertain. Germline V CDR1 and CDR2: SEHNR, FQNEAQ (reference sequence). The CDR3 extends over 14 amino acids. V lost 1 base and J 2 bases, leaving 9 bases between the germline ends.

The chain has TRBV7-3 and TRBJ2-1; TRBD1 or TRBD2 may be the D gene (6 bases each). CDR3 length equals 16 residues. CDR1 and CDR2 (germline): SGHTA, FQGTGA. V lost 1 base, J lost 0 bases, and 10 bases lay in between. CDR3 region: CASSLRGGSSYNEQFF. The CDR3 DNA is TGTGCCAGCAGCTTAAGAGGGGGGAGCTCCTACAATGAGCAGTTCTTC.

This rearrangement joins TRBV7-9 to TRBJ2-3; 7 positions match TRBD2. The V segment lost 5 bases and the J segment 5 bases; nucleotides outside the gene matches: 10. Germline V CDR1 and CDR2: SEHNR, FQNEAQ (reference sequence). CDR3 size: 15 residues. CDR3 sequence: CASSPLPSGGDTQYF. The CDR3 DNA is TGTGCCAGCAGCCCCTTGCCCTCGGGGGGAGATACGCAGTATTTT.